This TCR beta chain stems from a study of blood T cell repertoires in COVID-19. The wider study: Material from acute and convalescent COVID-19 was sourced from the United States, Italy and Spain. T cells, B-cell-depleted T cells, or PBMCs supplied cDNA or gDNA.

Repertoires were generated with immunoSEQ multiplex PCR, while TCRdb's copy carries only in-frame clones and drops some. The sample includes around 150,000 clones, 65% to 85% seen only once; the top ten take roughly 13%. Across fewer than 25 US areas, participants ranged in age from roughly 18 to 95 years. Participants reported their clinical history, and cohort assignment relied on those reports. The germline V gene encodes CDR1 SGDLS and CDR2 YYNGEE. The V and J ends lost 7 bases and 5 bases respectively, with 21 bases between them. CDR3 size: 15 residues. This receptor was taken from a woman aged 55-70 years who had recovered from COVID-19. The rearrangement uses TRBV9 and TRBJ1-2; D ambiguous. Material: PBMCs or T cells enriched from blood (not recorded which). The CDR3 DNA is TGTGCCAGCGGAATAGCCCCTAACGGATTATATGGCTACACCTTC. Translating it yields CASGIAPNGLYGYTF.